This T cell receptor (beta chain) comes out of a study of T cell repertoires in cytomegalovirus infection. The wider study: Indicated by public TCR beta signatures were CMV infection and matching HLA type. Study-wide results and limits: CMV-specific TCR beta clonotypes restricted by HLA-C were the ones dominating the ex vivo response.

The CDR3 is 13 residues long. The germline V gene has CDR1 MDHEN and CDR2 SYDVKM. After removal of 6 bases from V and 0 bases from J, the junction contained 2 bases not matched to a gene. This clonotype showed up just a few times. What it recognizes is unknown. Using its own MiXCR run on the reads, TCRdb lists one record per CDR3 protein. This table has around 260,000 distinct CDR3 sequences, roughly 23% appearing once. This sequence joins TRBV28 and TRBJ2-7; 7 nucleotides match TRBD1. This clonotype was sampled from a human donor in good health (CMV status not recorded). Some clones in this sample may be carry-over from other donors' samples. Material for sequencing was PBMCs. The CDR3 is CASRTGNSYEQYF. CDR3 in DNA: TGTGCCAGCAGGACAGGGAACTCCTACGAGCAGTACTTC.